The 26 T cell receptor beta chains below all came from one sample that was sequenced in a study of early stage breast cancer tumors. The protocol was immunoSEQ multiplex PCR, while the TCRdb copy is restricted to in-frame clones and leaves out a portion. Counted here are 45,000 to 60,000 clones, around 83% occurring once; the ten biggest clones make up more than 1.1%. Material: blood. Receptor source: a person between 50 and 60 years old with breast cancer.

J is TRBJ2-7 and V is TRBV4-3, with 9 positions matching TRBD1. V lost 4 bases to trimming and J lost 2 bases; unmatched junction nucleotides: 6. This CDR3 region has 15 residues. Germline-derived CDR1 and CDR2 are LGHNA and YSLEER. This CDR3 reads CASSPTTGGTYEQYF. CDR3 nucleotide sequence: TGCGCCAGCAGCCCGACGACAGGGGGAACCTACGAGCAGTACTTC.

The V gene is TRBV11-3, the J gene TRBJ2-1; 7 bases align to TRBD2. Trimming cost V 0 bases and J 12 bases; bases outside gene matches: 5. This CDR3 has 13 amino acids. Per germline, CDR1 SGHNT and CDR2 YENEEA. This CDR3 reads CASSLDLTSPQFF. The CDR3 DNA reads as TGTGCCAGCAGCTTAGACTTGACTAGCCCGCAGTTCTTC.

This chain joins TRBV5-3 and TRBJ1-5, with 11 bases aligning to TRBD1. TRBV5-3 is annotated as an ORF whose role is uncertain. The CDR3 loop spans 16 amino acids. J gave up 3 bases and V 1 base, and 3 bases lay outside the gene matches. This chain's CDR3 is CARSLWDRGDNQPQHF. The CDR3 region has the DNA TGTGCCAGAAGCTTGTGGGACAGGGGGGACAATCAGCCCCAGCATTTT.

The CDR3, as DNA: TGTGCCAGCGGTAACTACGAGCAGTACTTC. Protein: CASGNYEQYF. The rearrangement uses TRBV28 and TRBJ2-7; D gene ambiguous. Germline CDR1 MDHEN, CDR2 SYDVKM. Trimming removed 8 bases at V and 3 bases at J, with 5 bases between. This CDR3 contains 10 residues.

The rearrangement links TRBV9 to TRBJ2-3, with D possibly being TRBD2 (6 bases). The CDR3 is 22 residues long. Trimming took 0 bases from V and 0 from J, leaving 29 bases between them. Germline V CDR1 and CDR2: SGDLS, YYNGEE. The CDR3 DNA follows: TGTGCCAGCAGCGTAGCTCCCCCCCGGGGGAGTATTGGGAGAGGGAGCACAGATACGCAGTATTTT. Protein sequence: CASSVAPPRGSIGRGSTDTQYF.

This chain links TRBV28 with TRBJ2-7; 12 nucleotides match TRBD2. CDR1 is MDHEN, CDR2 SYDVKM, per germline. The CDR3 loop spans 15 amino acids. V was pared by 9 bases and J by 3 bases, with 9 bases of the junction left unmatched. The CDR3 reads CARRLAGEGVYEQYF. Written as DNA, the CDR3 is TGTGCCAGGCGACTAGCGGGAGAGGGAGTCTACGAGCAGTACTTC.

This sequence joins TRBV7-6 and TRBJ2-3; 7 bases line up with TRBD1. V gave up 4 bases and J gave up 4 bases; unmatched junction bases: 5. Germline CDR1 and CDR2: SGHVS and FNYEAQ. The CDR3 runs to 14 residues. The CDR3 loop is CASSWGQRADTQYF. Written as DNA, the CDR3 is TGTGCCAGCAGCTGGGGACAGAGAGCAGATACGCAGTATTTT.

The chain recombines TRBV19 with TRBJ2-4; the match to TRBD2 covers 14 bases. CDR3 size: 17 residues. Germline V gives CDR1 LNHDA, CDR2 SQIVND (reference sequence). The junction had 9 bases not matched to a gene; V was cut back by 8 bases and J by 3 bases. CDR3 residues: CASSRGLAGGNKNIQYF. The CDR3 coding sequence is TGTGCCAGTTCGCGAGGACTAGCGGGAGGCAACAAAAACATTCAGTACTTC.

The gene calls are TRBV28 and TRBJ2-3; no clear D gene. This CDR3 is 15 amino acids long. V lost 5 bases, J lost 5 bases, and 17 bases lay in between. Germline V gene data show CDR1 as MDHEN and CDR2 as SYDVKM. The CDR3: CASSAAGSPGDTQYF. The CDR3 nucleotides read TGTGCCAGCAGTGCAGCCGGGTCCCCGGGAGATACGCAGTATTTT.

This chain links TRBV6-1 with TRBJ2-7, with a possible D match to TRBD2 (7 bases). The CDR3 covers 17 residues. Trimming cost V 2 bases and J 0 bases, with 17 bases left between them. CDR1 MNHNS and CDR2 SASEGT come from the germline V gene. CDR3 sequence (DNA): TGTGCCAGCAGTGAACAGTTCGGGGGGCGGATCTCCTACGAGCAGTACTTC. Protein: CASSEQFGGRISYEQYF.

This sequence joins TRBV5-6 and TRBJ1-4; possibly TRBD1 for D (5 bases). V lost 4 bases and J 6 bases, leaving 10 bases between the germline ends. The V gene's germline CDR1 is SGHDT and CDR2 YYEEEE. The CDR3 is 13 residues long. The CDR3, as DNA: TGTGCCAGCAGCGCGGGGGAGTATGAAAAACTGTTTTTT. Its translation is CASSAGEYEKLFF.

The count of this clone is one. The V call is TRBV11-2, the J call TRBJ1-3, with no clear D. Trimming pared 3 bases from V and 8 bases from J, leaving 11 bases between. Germline CDR1 and CDR2: SGHAT and FQNNGV. The CDR3 consists of 13 residues. In DNA, the CDR3 is TGTGCCAGCAGCTTCGCTCCTCGGGACACCATATATTTT. This gives the protein CASSFAPRDTIYF.

This chain uses TRBV10-3 with TRBJ1-3; 7 bases fit TRBD1. Trimming cost V 6 bases and J 4 bases; bases outside gene matches: 6. CDR3 length: 14 residues. CDR1 and CDR2 from the germline V gene are ENHRY and SYGVKD. The CDR3 DNA reads as TGTGCCATCAGCGCCGGGACAGTGGGAAACACCATATATTTT. Amino acids: CAISAGTVGNTIYF.

The V and J genes are TRBV7-8 and TRBJ2-1; D unclear. CDR1 and CDR2 (germline): SGHVS, FQNEAQ. CDR3 length equals 11 residues. Trimming removed 4 bases at V and 10 bases at J, with 8 bases between. CDR3 in DNA: TGTGCCAGCAGCTCCTCGTTCGAGCAGTTCTTC. Protein product: CASSSSFEQFF. Filled out from reference TRBV7-8 and TRBJ2-1, the complete variable domain reads GAGVSQSPRYKVAKRGQDVALRCDPISGHVSLFWYQQALGQGPEFLTYFQNEAQLDKSGLPSDRFFAERPEGSVSTLKIQRTQQEDSAVYLCASSSSFEQFFGPGTRLTVL.

This sequence joins TRBV14 and TRBJ1-2; a possible D gene is TRBD1 (6 bases). The germline CDR1 and CDR2 sequences are SGHDN and FVKESK. The CDR3 has 15 residues. V was clipped by 4 bases and J by 3 bases, with 15 bases between them. CDR3 amino acids: CASSRYGGLDYGYTF. The CDR3, as DNA: TGTGCCAGCAGCCGTTACGGGGGGCTGGACTATGGCTACACCTTC.

Here the CDR3 DNA reads TGCGCCAGCAGCGGGACAGGGGGAAACACCGGGGAGCTGTTTTTT. As protein: CASSGTGGNTGELFF. The V gene is TRBV5-1, the J gene TRBJ2-2; 11 nucleotides line up with TRBD1. CDR3 length: 15 residues. The germline gives CDR1 SGHRS, CDR2 YFSETQ. V lost 4 bases and J lost 2; bases outside the gene matches: 1.

The V gene is TRBV6-1, the J gene TRBJ1-5; a weak D match, TRBD1 (5 bases). V gave up 1 base and J gave up 5 bases, with 18 bases separating them. The CDR3 extends over 17 amino acids. Germline-derived CDR1 and CDR2 are MNHNS and SASEGT. CDR3 bases: TGTGCCAGCAGTGAAGGTTTCGGTGGGACTAGAGATCAGCCCCAGCATTTT. Its translation: CASSEGFGGTRDQPQHF.

This chain uses TRBV7-8 with TRBJ1-3; D not certain. Germline-derived CDR1 and CDR2 are SGHVS and FQNEAQ. The V gene lost 0 bases and the J gene lost 0 bases, with 12 bases spanning the gap. The CDR3 is 17 amino acids. The CDR3 is CASSLAGPLSSGNTIYF. The CDR3 DNA sequence: TGTGCCAGCAGCTTAGCGGGTCCGCTCTCCTCTGGAAACACCATATATTTT. Full variable domain (remainder filled in from reference TRBV7-8 and TRBJ1-3): GAGVSQSPRYKVAKRGQDVALRCDPISGHVSLFWYQQALGQGPEFLTYFQNEAQLDKSGLPSDRFFAERPEGSVSTLKIQRTQQEDSAVYLCASSLAGPLSSGNTIYFGEGSWLTVV.

This clone was seen once. This chain uses TRBV7-9 with TRBJ1-6, with 8 nucleotides matching TRBD1. The CDR3 totals 17 residues. V lost 4 bases to trimming and J lost 0 bases; unmatched junction nucleotides: 5. Germline V gene data show CDR1 as SEHNR and CDR2 as FQNEAQ (reference sequence). The CDR3 DNA reads as TGTGCCAGCAGCTCCACAGGGGGGAGCTCCTATAATTCACCCCTCCACTTT. This encodes CASSSTGGSSYNSPLHF.

This sequence joins TRBV7-9 and TRBJ2-7; D is undetermined. CDR3 length: 13 residues. CDR1 is SEHNR and CDR2 is FQNEAQ in the germline V gene (reference sequence). V was trimmed by 5 bases and J by 6 bases, leaving 14 bases between them. CDR3 coding DNA: TGTGCCAGCAGCCAAACTCCCCATCCCGAGCAGTACTTC. Residues: CASSQTPHPEQYF. Full variable domain (rest looked up from reference TRBV7-9 and TRBJ2-7): DTGVSQNPRHKITKRGQNVTFRCDPISEHNRLYWYRQTLGQGPEFLTYFQNEAQLEKSRLLSDRFSAERPKGSFSTLEIQRTEQGDSAMYLCASSQTPHPEQYFGPGTRLTVT.

V usage is TRBV6-5 and J usage is TRBJ2-1, with D maybe TRBD1 (6 bases). CDR3 length equals 13 residues. Germline-derived CDR1 and CDR2 are MNHEY and SVGAGI. V was trimmed by 6 bases and J by 5 bases, leaving 11 bases between them. In DNA, the CDR3 is TGTGCCAGCAGACCCACAGGGAACAATGAGCAGTTCTTC. Protein: CASRPTGNNEQFF.

This chain connects TRBV5-1 to TRBJ1-5; maybe TRBD1 (6 bases). The V gene lost 0 bases and the J gene lost 5 bases, with 9 bases spanning the gap. CDR1 is SGHRS and CDR2 is YFSETQ in the germline V gene. The CDR3 spans 14 residues. The CDR3 loop is CASSLGTEHQPQHF. In nucleotides, the CDR3 is TGCGCCAGCAGCTTGGGGACAGAGCATCAGCCCCAGCATTTT.

The V gene is TRBV6-5, the J gene TRBJ2-5; 7 bases line up with TRBD1. With V trimmed by 0 bases and J by 5 bases, 9 bases remained unmatched. Germline loops: CDR1 MNHEY, CDR2 SVGAGI. The CDR3 contains 16 residues. For the CDR3, the DNA is TGTGCCAGCAGTTACTCGAGAAGGGGGCAGGGGGAGACCCAGTACTTC. It translates to CASSYSRRGQGETQYF.

The chain combines TRBV2 with TRBJ1-5, with D hard to call. V shed 6 bases and J shed 0 bases, with 12 bases lying between them. Germline V gene lookup returns CDR1 SNHLY and CDR2 FYNNEI. The CDR3 consists of 15 residues. CDR3 nucleotide sequence: TGTGCCAGCAGGAGGTCAATAAGTAGCAATCAGCCCCAGCATTTT. Its translation is CASRRSISSNQPQHF. The variable domain in full, with the rest retrieved from reference TRBV2 and TRBJ1-5, is EPEVTQTPSHQVTQMGQEVILRCVPISNHLYFYWYRQILGQKVEFLVSFYNNEISEKSEIFDDQFSVERPDGSNFTLKIRSTKLEDSAMYFCASRRSISSNQPQHFGDGTRLSIL.

V is TRBV5-6 and J is TRBJ1-5, with D tentatively TRBD1 (6 bases). The germline gives CDR1 SGHDT, CDR2 YYEEEE. The CDR3 is 18 amino acids. V dropped 4 bases and J dropped 3 bases, with 23 bases sitting between them. The chain's CDR3 is CASSPSQGGFGVNQPQHF. The CDR3 DNA sequence: TGTGCCAGCAGCCCCTCACAAGGGGGTTTCGGGGTCAATCAGCCCCAGCATTTT.

A single count supports this clone. The chain links TRBV7-2 to TRBJ2-3; no firm D call. This CDR3 spans 15 amino acids. The V gene lost 5 bases and the J gene lost 1 base, with 13 bases spanning the gap. Germline CDR1 is SGHTA and CDR2 is FQGNSA. This CDR3 reads CASSPGWARTDTQYF. CDR3 sequence (DNA): TGTGCCAGCAGCCCCGGTTGGGCCCGCACAGATACGCAGTATTTT.